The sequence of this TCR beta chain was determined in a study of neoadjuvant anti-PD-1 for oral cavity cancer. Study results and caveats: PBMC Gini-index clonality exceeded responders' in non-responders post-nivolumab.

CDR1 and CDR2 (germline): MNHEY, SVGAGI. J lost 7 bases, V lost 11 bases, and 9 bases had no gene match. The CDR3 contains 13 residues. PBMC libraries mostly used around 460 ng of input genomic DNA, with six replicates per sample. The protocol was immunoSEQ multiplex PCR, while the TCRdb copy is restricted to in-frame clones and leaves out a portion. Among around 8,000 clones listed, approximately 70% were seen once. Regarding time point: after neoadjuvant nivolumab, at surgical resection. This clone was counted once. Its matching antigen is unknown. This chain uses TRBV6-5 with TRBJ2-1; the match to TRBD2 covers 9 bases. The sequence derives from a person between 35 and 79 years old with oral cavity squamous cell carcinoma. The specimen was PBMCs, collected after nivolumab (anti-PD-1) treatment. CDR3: CAVSGLAPNEQFF. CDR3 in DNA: TGTGCCGTCAGCGGACTAGCGCCTAATGAGCAGTTCTTC.